The 32 T cell receptor beta chains below all came from one sample that was sequenced in a study of cytomegalovirus exposure and HLA in healthy donors. Sequenced by immunoSEQ multiplex PCR; TCRdb stores in-frame clones only, minus some. The table has about 130,000 clones, roughly 87% seen once. Sequenced: PBMCs. The receptors were gathered from a young woman in good health and CMV-seropositive.

The chain couples TRBV7-9 to TRBJ1-2; 7 bases are a match to TRBD1. This CDR3 region has 14 residues. Trimming took 6 bases from V and 4 from J; bases not matched to a gene: 8. CDR1 and CDR2 from the germline V gene are SEHNR and FQNEAQ (reference sequence). In DNA form, the CDR3 reads TGTGCCAGCAGGCAACAGGGGATTAGCTATGGCTACACCTTC. Its translation is CASRQQGISYGYTF.

This chain connects TRBV5-1 to TRBJ2-5; 8 positions match TRBD2. V was pared by 2 bases and J by 0 bases, with 3 bases of the junction left unmatched. This CDR3 is built from 15 residues. CDR1 SGHRS and CDR2 YFSETQ come from the germline V gene. The CDR3 reads CASSLGGGNQETQYF. Here the CDR3 DNA reads TGCGCCAGCAGCTTAGGCGGGGGGAACCAAGAGACCCAGTACTTC.

This chain connects TRBV4-1 to TRBJ2-3; maybe TRBD2 (5 bases). The CDR3 runs to 14 residues. V was pared by 4 bases and J by 2 bases, with 10 bases between. Germline V gene sequence: CDR1 MGHRA, CDR2 YSYEKL. Here the CDR3 reads CASSPGINTDTQYF. The CDR3 DNA reads TGCGCCAGCAGCCCCGGGATTAACACAGATACGCAGTATTTT.

With regard to this clone: The same CDR3 can be traced to other DNA sequences in this sample. The chain carries TRBV6-5 and TRBJ1-3; 7 nucleotides line up with TRBD1. CDR1 and CDR2 (germline): MNHEY, SVGAGI. The length of the CDR3 is 14 residues. V dropped 5 bases and J dropped 1; count of bases not matched to a gene: 2. As DNA, the CDR3 is TGTGCCAGCAGTCGACAGGGTTCTGGAAACACCATATATTTT. This encodes CASSRQGSGNTIYF.

The J gene is TRBJ1-4, the V gene TRBV5-1, with D possibly matching TRBD1 (5 bases). The germline V gene has CDR1 SGHRS and CDR2 YFSETQ. Trimming left V 2 bases short and J 0 bases short, with 5 bases between. The CDR3 has 14 amino acids. CDR3 in amino acids: CASSLGATNEKLFF. DNA for the CDR3: TGCGCCAGCAGCTTAGGGGCAACTAATGAAAAACTGTTTTTT.

The V gene is TRBV15, the J gene TRBJ2-7; D possibly corresponds to TRBD2 (5 bases). V was trimmed by 1 base and J by 0 bases, leaving 13 bases between them. This CDR3 has 16 amino acids. Germline V lookup: CDR1 LNHNV, CDR2 YYDKDF (reference sequence). CDR3 in DNA: TGTGCCACCAGCAGAGGGAAAGGGAGCGTCTCCTACGAGCAGTACTTC. It is translated as CATSRGKGSVSYEQYF.

The chain uses TRBV27 and TRBJ1-2; possibly TRBD1 for D (6 bases). Germline V gene sequence: CDR1 MNHEY, CDR2 SMNVEV (reference sequence). V lost 5 bases and J 7 bases, leaving 14 bases between the germline ends. This CDR3 is 13 amino acids long. DNA of the CDR3: TGTGCCAGCAGTCCAACAGGGCGGGCTGGCTACACCTTC. Protein product: CASSPTGRAGYTF.

In this sample, this clone turned up once. The CDR3 sequence: CASSLGQGSEQYF. CDR3 coding DNA: TGCGCCAGCAGCTTGGGACAGGGCTCCGAGCAGTACTTC. The chain uses TRBV5-1 and TRBJ2-7; 7 bases are shared with TRBD1. Per the germline V gene, CDR1 is SGHRS and CDR2 is YFSETQ. This CDR3 is built from 13 residues. The ends lost 0 bases at V and 6 bases at J; junction bases unmatched: 3.

The chain uses TRBV5-6 and TRBJ2-1; D remains unclear. The CDR3 has 12 residues. V was shortened by 4 bases and J by 8 bases, with 10 bases between the two germline ends. CDR1 is SGHDT and CDR2 is YYEEEE in the germline V gene. This chain's CDR3 is CASSTGVDEQFF. In nucleotides, the CDR3 is TGTGCCAGCAGCACCGGAGTCGATGAGCAGTTCTTC.

V and J are TRBV10-2 and TRBJ2-4; unclear D gene. The CDR3 is 17 amino acids. V lost 0 bases, J lost 0 bases, and 12 bases lay in between. From germline, CDR1 is WSHSY and CDR2 SAAADI. This CDR3 is CASSESLRPGAKNIQYF. CDR3 nucleotides: TGCGCCAGCAGTGAGTCGTTGCGTCCCGGAGCCAAAAACATTCAGTACTTC.

The V gene is TRBV10-3, the J gene TRBJ1-1, with TRBD1 matching 7 bases. V was clipped by 6 bases and J by 4 bases; unmatched bases: 8. CDR1 and CDR2 from the germline V gene are ENHRY and SYGVKD. This CDR3 is 14 amino acids long. CDR3: CAIRRGLFGTEAFF. The CDR3 DNA reads as TGTGCCATCAGGAGGGGGCTTTTTGGCACTGAAGCTTTCTTT.

The V gene is TRBV29-1, the J gene TRBJ2-2; 7 bases agree with TRBD1. The CDR3 consists of 15 residues. CDR1 and CDR2 (germline): SQVTM, ANQGSEA. J lost 2 bases, V lost 6 bases, and 9 bases had no gene match. The CDR3 nucleotides read TGCAGCGTCTACCGGGACAGCGTTAACACCGGGGAGCTGTTTTTT. Translation gives CSVYRDSVNTGELFF.

V gene TRBV6-5 combines with J gene TRBJ2-7, with TRBD2 matching over 10 bases. CDR1 and CDR2 (germline): MNHEY, SVGAGI. CDR3 length: 14 residues. V trimming: 6 bases; J trimming: 5 bases; junction bases outside the gene matches: 7. CDR3 DNA: TGTGCCAGCAGGCCGGGACTAGCGCCCAACGAGCAGTACTTC. Translated: CASRPGLAPNEQYF.

This chain joins TRBV6-5 and TRBJ1-1, with D tentatively TRBD1 (6 bases). V lost 3 bases and J 1 base, leaving 9 bases between the germline ends. The germline gives CDR1 MNHEY, CDR2 SVGAGI. The length of the CDR3 is 14 residues. The CDR3: CASSYGGANTEAFF. The DNA of the CDR3 is TGTGCCAGCAGTTATGGGGGCGCGAACACTGAAGCTTTCTTT.

CDR3 in DNA: TGTGCCAGCAGTGATAGAAGCGAGCAGTACTTC. Translation gives CASSDRSEQYF. The rearrangement joins TRBV6-1 to TRBJ2-7; D is unresolved. CDR3 length: 11 residues. CDR1 is MNHNS and CDR2 is SASEGT in the germline V gene. The V end was cut by 3 bases, the J end by 6 bases, with 6 bases between.

This clone was picked up a small number of times. The rearrangement uses TRBV7-6 and TRBJ1-1; 7 bases line up with TRBD1. The V gene end was trimmed by 5 bases and the J gene end by 4 bases; junction bases not matched to a gene: 10. From germline, CDR1 is SGHVS and CDR2 FNYEAQ. This CDR3 is built from 15 residues. CDR3 residues: CASSVDRVGSTEAFF. CDR3 in DNA: TGTGCCAGCAGCGTAGACAGGGTGGGGAGCACTGAAGCTTTCTTT. Combining the CDR3 with reference TRBV7-6 and TRBJ1-1 gives the whole variable domain GAGVSQSPRYKVTKRGQDVALRCDPISGHVSLYWYRQALGQGPEFLTYFNYEAQQDKSGLPNDRFSAERPEGSISTLTIQRTEQRDSAMYRCASSVDRVGSTEAFFGQGTRLTVV.

V is TRBV6-5 and J is TRBJ2-7, with 9 bases fitting TRBD1. Per the germline V gene, CDR1 is MNHEY and CDR2 is SVGAGI. This CDR3 is built from 15 residues. With 5 bases clipped from V and 0 bases from J, the junction kept 5 bases outside the gene matches. The CDR3 DNA sequence: TGTGCCAGCAGTGCCGGGACAGGGATCTCCTACGAGCAGTACTTC. This translates into CASSAGTGISYEQYF.

The chain joins TRBV2 to TRBJ1-2; 9 nucleotides align to TRBD1. Germline CDR1 is SNHLY and CDR2 is FYNNEI. Unmatched junction bases numbered 9, after V lost 7 bases and J lost 6 bases. There are 14 residues in the CDR3. CDR3 sequence reads: CASTETTGGHGYTF. CDR3 coding DNA: TGTGCCAGCACGGAGACTACAGGGGGCCATGGCTACACCTTC.

A few counts support this clone. The chain employs TRBV28 and TRBJ1-6; D may be TRBD1 (5 bases). Trimming took off 4 bases at V and 8 bases at J, with 18 bases between the two ends. Germline CDR1 and CDR2: MDHEN and SYDVKM. This CDR3 is 16 amino acids long. CDR3 nucleotide sequence: TGTGCCAGCAGTTCCCTGGGTGGGGGGTTTGATTCACCCCTCCACTTT. This translates into CASSSLGGGFDSPLHF.

V usage is TRBV7-8 and J usage is TRBJ2-1; TRBD2 might be the D (6 bases). V was pared by 1 base and J by 5 bases, with 12 bases between. From germline, CDR1 is SGHVS and CDR2 FQNEAQ. CDR3 size: 15 residues. CDR3 residues: CASSLEWGENNEQFF. The CDR3 DNA reads TGTGCCAGCAGCTTAGAATGGGGGGAGAACAATGAGCAGTTCTTC.

V gene TRBV25-1 combines with J gene TRBJ2-2; D ambiguous. Deletions cut 4 bases from V and 4 bases from J, with 7 bases between. Germline lookup yields CDR1 MGHDK and CDR2 SYGVNS. CDR3 size: 13 residues. CDR3 sequence reads: CASSAVGTGELFF. The CDR3 region has the DNA TGTGCCAGCAGTGCGGTCGGCACCGGGGAGCTGTTTTTT. Combining the CDR3 with reference TRBV25-1 and TRBJ2-2 gives the whole variable domain EADIYQTPRYLVIGTGKKITLECSQTMGHDKMYWYQQDPGMELHLIHYSYGVNSTEKGDLSSESTVSRIRTEHFPLTLESARPSHTSQYLCASSAVGTGELFFGEGSRLTVL.

The chain employs TRBV11-2 and TRBJ1-5; D may be TRBD1 (5 bases). Germline CDR1 SGHAT, CDR2 FQNNGV. The CDR3 loop spans 14 amino acids. Trimming cost V 0 bases and J 5 bases, with 8 bases left between them. CDR3 in DNA: TGTGCCAGCAGCTTAGACAGGGTTCATCAGCCCCAGCATTTT. Its translation is CASSLDRVHQPQHF.

The gene calls are TRBV28 and TRBJ1-3; tentative D call: TRBD1 (6 bases). The CDR3 contains 17 residues. V lost 1 base to trimming and J lost 2 bases, with 15 bases between them. From germline, CDR1 is MDHEN and CDR2 SYDVKM. In nucleotides, the CDR3 is TGTGCCAGCAGTTTATCGGCAGGGGCTGTAGCTGGAAACACCATATATTTT. This encodes CASSLSAGAVAGNTIYF.

This rearrangement joins TRBV2 to TRBJ2-5, with D possibly TRBD1 on 5 matching bases. V was clipped by 0 bases and J by 4 bases, with 12 bases between them. This CDR3 has 15 amino acids. Germline CDR1 reads SNHLY; CDR2 reads FYNNEI. The CDR3 protein is CASSEAWAGLETQYF. CDR3 sequence (DNA): TGTGCCAGCAGTGAAGCGTGGGCAGGGCTAGAGACCCAGTACTTC.

The chain is built from TRBV2 and TRBJ1-6; D might be TRBD1 (6 bases). This CDR3 is 15 amino acids long. The germline V and J ends were trimmed by 7 bases and 7 bases, with 17 bases remaining between them. Germline V lookup: CDR1 SNHLY, CDR2 FYNNEI. CDR3 bases: TGTGCCAGCAAGGGTGGACAGCGAACAAATTCACCCCTCCACTTT. Protein product: CASKGGQRTNSPLHF.

The chain links TRBV27 to TRBJ2-7, with D maybe TRBD1 (6 bases). CDR1 MNHEY and CDR2 SMNVEV come from the germline V gene (reference sequence). Deletions cut 5 bases from V and 3 bases from J, with 14 bases between. CDR3 length equals 14 residues. The CDR3 region is CASSMRGGYYEQYF. CDR3 coding DNA: TGTGCCAGCAGTATGAGAGGGGGATACTACGAGCAGTACTTC.

V and J are TRBV29-1 and TRBJ2-1, with 8 bases matching TRBD1. With 6 bases clipped from V and 6 bases from J, the junction kept 10 bases outside the gene matches. The germline CDR1 and CDR2 sequences are SQVTM and ANQGSEA. The CDR3 spans 14 residues. CDR3 coding DNA: TGCAGCGTCGCTTTCACAGGGGGTCGCAATGAGCAGTTCTTC. This translates into CSVAFTGGRNEQFF.

The V call is TRBV5-4, the J call TRBJ2-5; 7 bases are shared with TRBD2. Trimming removed 10 bases from V and 1 base from J; junction bases left unmatched: 10. This CDR3 comprises 14 residues. The germline V gene has CDR1 SGHNT and CDR2 YYREEE (reference sequence). CDR3 in amino acids: CAVKGGSIQETQYF. The CDR3 DNA sequence: TGTGCCGTAAAGGGAGGGTCTATCCAAGAGACCCAGTACTTC.

This rearrangement joins TRBV11-2 to TRBJ2-3, with D possibly matching TRBD2 (6 bases). Trimming removed 5 bases from V and 7 bases from J, with 16 bases in between. CDR1 SGHAT and CDR2 FQNNGV come from the germline V gene. The CDR3 is 14 residues long. Here the CDR3 reads CASSLYGGINTQYF. In DNA, the CDR3 is TGTGCCAGCAGCCTGTACGGGGGAATCAATACGCAGTATTTT.

This rearrangement joins TRBV5-1 to TRBJ1-2, with 7 nucleotides matching TRBD1. With 3 bases clipped from V and 6 bases from J, the junction kept 5 bases outside the gene matches. Germline CDR1 reads SGHRS; CDR2 reads YFSETQ. This CDR3 has 13 amino acids. CDR3 sequence reads: CASSYDRADGYTF. The CDR3, as DNA: TGCGCCAGCAGCTACGACAGGGCTGATGGCTACACCTTC.

This chain connects TRBV12-5 to TRBJ1-6; no clear D gene. The V and J ends lost 2 bases and 5 bases respectively, with 4 bases between them. The CDR3 runs 13 residues. Germline values: CDR1 LGHNT, CDR2 FRNRAP. Here the CDR3 DNA reads TGTGCTAGTGGTTTGAGAGATAATTCACCCCTCCACTTT. Its translation is CASGLRDNSPLHF.

The chain carries TRBV5-1 and TRBJ1-4; 9 nucleotides align to TRBD1. Trimming removed 4 bases from V and 7 bases from J; junction bases left unmatched: 8. The CDR3 length is 15 residues. CDR1 is SGHRS, CDR2 YFSETQ, per germline. The CDR3 loop reads CASSGPTGGAEKLFF. As DNA, the CDR3 is TGCGCCAGCAGCGGCCCGACAGGGGGGGCTGAAAAACTGTTTTTT. The full variable domain, completed using reference TRBV5-1 and TRBJ1-4, is KAGVTQTPRYLIKTRGQQVTLSCSPISGHRSVSWYQQTPGQGLQFLFEYFSETQRNKGNFPGRFSGRQFSNSRSEMNVSTLELGDSALYLCASSGPTGGAEKLFFGSGTQLSVL.